The 14 T cell receptor beta chains presented below share a single source sample, sequenced in a study of CD8+ T cells in alopecia areata. RNA extraction was followed by reverse transcription into cDNA, which acted as the sequencing template. Only in-frame clones appear in the TCRdb table, and some are missing; sequencing was by immunoSEQ multiplex PCR. The table has about 140,000 clones, roughly 60% seen once. The sequenced material came from CD4+ T cells sorted from blood. All receptors derive from a human donor in good health.

The chain is built from TRBV30 and TRBJ2-6, with D maybe TRBD1 (5 bases). Trimming left V 0 bases short and J 4 bases short, with 10 bases between. The germline V gene encodes CDR1 GTSNPN and CDR2 SVGIG (reference sequence). The length of the CDR3 is 15 residues. For the CDR3, the DNA is TGTGCCTGGAGTGTCCAGGGTGGAGGGGCCAACGTCCTGACTTTC. The encoded protein is CAWSVQGGGANVLTF.

A remark on this clone: Other DNA sequences in the sample encode the same CDR3. This chain links TRBV7-9 with TRBJ2-5; D ambiguous. Germline-derived CDR1 and CDR2 are SEHNR and FQNEAQ (reference sequence). The V end lost 4 bases, the J end lost 2 bases, and 2 bases lay between the germline ends. The CDR3 runs to 11 residues. As DNA, the CDR3 is TGTGCCAGCAGCTCTCAAGAGACCCAGTACTTC. It translates to CASSSQETQYF.

The chain joins TRBV7-2 to TRBJ2-3, with D perhaps TRBD1 (6 bases). The CDR3 length is 15 residues. Looked up from germline, CDR1 is SGHTA and CDR2 is FQGNSA. Trimming removed 4 bases from V and 2 bases from J, with 13 bases in between. The CDR3 DNA reads TGTGCCAGCAGCTACCGACAGGCCAACACAGATACGCAGTATTTT. As protein: CASSYRQANTDTQYF.

The chain uses TRBV29-1 and TRBJ1-1, with 11 bases fitting TRBD1. J lost 10 bases, V lost 4 bases, and 5 bases had no gene match. CDR3 size: 12 residues. Germline-derived CDR1 and CDR2 are SQVTM and ANQGSEA. CDR3 loop: CSVGGQGASAFF. The CDR3 DNA follows: TGCAGCGTTGGAGGACAGGGGGCCTCAGCTTTCTTT.

This clone was detected a few times. This chain links TRBV18 with TRBJ2-6; unclear D gene. This CDR3 is 19 amino acids long. V gave up 3 bases and J gave up 1 base, with 19 bases separating them. Per germline, CDR1 KGHSH and CDR2 LQKENI. Here the CDR3 DNA reads TGTGCCAGCTCACCTTGGGATCCCCGATCCGCTTCTGGGGCCAACGTCCTGACTTTC. Encoded protein: CASSPWDPRSASGANVLTF.

The rearrangement links TRBV5-5 to TRBJ2-3; no firm D call. Trimming pared 0 bases from V and 1 base from J, leaving 12 bases between. This CDR3 has 16 amino acids. Germline-derived CDR1 and CDR2 are SGHKS and YYEKEE (reference sequence). For the CDR3, the DNA is TGTGCCAGCAGCTTGGGACTCCGCCTGGGCACAGATACGCAGTATTTT. Translation: CASSLGLRLGTDTQYF.

The sample holds a few counts of this clone. The chain employs TRBV5-4 and TRBJ2-1; the D gene is possibly TRBD2 (6 bases). V lost 2 bases to trimming and J lost 3 bases, with 12 bases between them. The CDR3 is 15 amino acids. Germline CDR1 reads SGHNT; CDR2 reads YYREEE (reference sequence). CDR3 protein: CASSLGGAHYNEQFF. The CDR3 DNA is TGTGCCAGCAGCTTAGGCGGGGCTCACTACAATGAGCAGTTCTTC.

This clone was seen more than once but under ten times. The chain links TRBV30 to TRBJ1-1; D gene unclear. Germline V gene sequence: CDR1 GTSNPN, CDR2 SVGIG (reference sequence). This CDR3 contains 12 residues. Between the trimmed V and J ends, which lost 1 base and 5 bases, there was a span of 8 bases. DNA for the CDR3: TGTGCCTGGAGTGGAGAGGTGACTGAAGCTTTCTTT. Translated, it gives CAWSGEVTEAFF.

This clone was seen more than once but under ten times. The chain is built from TRBV19 and TRBJ2-3, with unresolved D. The CDR3 loop spans 14 amino acids. Deletions cut 6 bases from V and 1 base from J, with 11 bases between. Germline-derived CDR1 and CDR2 are LNHDA and SQIVND (reference sequence). The CDR3 DNA follows: TGTGCCAGTAGAAACGGGCTTCGCACAGATACGCAGTATTTT. Its translation: CASRNGLRTDTQYF.

This clone appeared a few times. J is TRBJ2-2 and V is TRBV7-2, with TRBD1 as a possible D gene (6 bases). CDR1 and CDR2 (germline): SGHTA, FQGNSA. With 3 bases removed from V and 4 bases from J, the gap between germline ends came to 15 bases. CDR3 length: 16 amino acids. The DNA for the CDR3 is TGTGCCAGCAGCTTCGACTCGACAGGAAGCACCGGGGAGCTGTTTTTT. Translation gives CASSFDSTGSTGELFF. The variable domain in full, with the rest retrieved from reference TRBV7-2 and TRBJ2-2, is GAGVSQSPSNKVTEKGKDVELRCDPISGHTALYWYRQSLGQGLEFLIYFQGNSAPDKSGLPSDRFSAERTGGSVSTLTIQRTQQEDSAVYLCASSFDSTGSTGELFFGEGSRLTVL.

This rearrangement joins TRBV4-2 to TRBJ2-2; 10 positions match TRBD2. Trimming cost V 0 bases and J 6 bases; bases outside gene matches: 7. CDR1 and CDR2 from the germline V gene are LGHNA and YNFKEQ. This CDR3 has 17 residues. The CDR3 DNA reads as TGTGCCAGCAGCCAAGATGCGGGGACTAGCGTATCCGGGGAGCTGTTTTTT. It is translated as CASSQDAGTSVSGELFF.

The chain couples TRBV6-6 to TRBJ2-2; 7 bases agree with TRBD1. V gave up 10 bases and J gave up 0 bases; unmatched junction bases: 5. The CDR3 consists of 14 residues. Germline V lookup: CDR1 MNHNY, CDR2 SVGAGI (reference sequence). The CDR3 reads CATRQGANTGELFF. The CDR3 DNA sequence: TGTGCCACCCGACAGGGAGCGAACACCGGGGAGCTGTTTTTT.

This rearrangement joins TRBV7-9 to TRBJ2-5; D may be TRBD1 or TRBD2 (6 bases each). V was shortened by 3 bases and J by 4 bases, with 15 bases between the two germline ends. Germline-derived CDR1 and CDR2 are SEHNR and FQNEAQ (reference sequence). The CDR3 loop spans 15 amino acids. The CDR3 coding sequence is TGTGCCAGCAGCTTCCCGCTGGGGGGCGTAGAGACCCAGTACTTC. Translated: CASSFPLGGVETQYF.

V gene TRBV5-1 combines with J gene TRBJ2-1, with 8 nucleotides matching TRBD2. Germline CDR1 SGHRS, CDR2 YFSETQ. CDR3 length: 15 amino acids. With 0 bases clipped from V and 6 bases from J, the junction kept 5 bases outside the gene matches. The CDR3 region has the DNA TGCGCCAGCAGCTTGGTAGCGGGAACCTCCAATGAGCAGTTCTTC. The encoded protein is CASSLVAGTSNEQFF.